Listed below are T cell receptor beta chains from one sample, sequenced in a study of radiation and T cells in renal cell carcinoma. The protocol was immunoSEQ multiplex PCR, while the TCRdb copy is restricted to in-frame clones and leaves out a portion. This sample yields about 160,000 clones, of which about nine tenths are seen a single time; around 4% belongs to the top ten. This specimen consisted of blood, obtained from a patient whose treatment included radiotherapy and nephrectomy. Receptor source: a woman aged 65 to 85 with renal cell carcinoma. Each CDR3 is given with its conserved first and last residue. Clone sizes are given selectively: once, few, many, or a class where the clone is expanded.

v_call: TRBV11-2; j_call: TRBJ2-7; clone_size: .; cdr3_aa: CASSLGFSSTYEQYF
v_call: TRBV30; j_call: TRBJ2-2; clone_size: .; cdr3_aa: CAWSGDYVDRGAVF
v_call: TRBV19; j_call: TRBJ2-2; clone_size: once; cdr3_aa: CASSIGKVNTGELFF
v_call: TRBV27; j_call: TRBJ1-5; clone_size: .; cdr3_aa: CASSFQGNNQPQHF
v_call: TRBV4-1; j_call: TRBJ2-6; clone_size: .; cdr3_aa: CASSKQQISGANVLTF
v_call: TRBV6-1; j_call: TRBJ2-7; clone_size: few; cdr3_aa: CASSESRGVEQYF
v_call: TRBV11-3; j_call: TRBJ2-4; clone_size: .; cdr3_aa: CASSLHHRGLAKNIQYF
v_call: TRBV19; j_call: TRBJ2-1; clone_size: once; cdr3_aa: CASSSWTSGAYEQFF
v_call: TRBV2; j_call: TRBJ1-1; clone_size: few; cdr3_aa: CASESEKSNTEAFF
v_call: TRBV11-2; j_call: TRBJ1-2; clone_size: .; cdr3_aa: CASSFSGTAIGGYTF
v_call: TRBV27; j_call: TRBJ1-6; clone_size: .; cdr3_aa: CASSFGGNNSPLHF
v_call: TRBV25-1; j_call: TRBJ2-2; clone_size: .; cdr3_aa: CASSGSGRERDTGELFF
v_call: TRBV2; j_call: TRBJ2-7; clone_size: .; cdr3_aa: CASSEQGVGSYEQYF
v_call: TRBV6-5; j_call: TRBJ1-6; clone_size: once; cdr3_aa: CASRTGSSYNSPLHF
v_call: TRBV18; j_call: TRBJ2-1; clone_size: .; cdr3_aa: CASSRGTAPANEQFF
v_call: TRBV30; j_call: TRBJ2-5; clone_size: .; cdr3_aa: CAWSMAPETQYF